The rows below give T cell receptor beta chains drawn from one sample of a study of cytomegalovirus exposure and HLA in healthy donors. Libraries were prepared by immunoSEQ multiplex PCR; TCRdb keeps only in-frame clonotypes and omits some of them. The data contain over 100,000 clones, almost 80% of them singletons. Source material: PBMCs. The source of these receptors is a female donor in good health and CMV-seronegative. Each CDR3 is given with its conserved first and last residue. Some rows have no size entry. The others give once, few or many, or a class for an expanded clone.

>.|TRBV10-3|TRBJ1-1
CAISPDRGNTEAFF
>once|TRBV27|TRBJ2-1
CASSLSWTVNEQFF
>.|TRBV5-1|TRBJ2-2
CASSLQGTGELFF
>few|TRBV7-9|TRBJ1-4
CASSLTGQGHEKLFF
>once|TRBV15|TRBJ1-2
CATSRGGDSYGYTF
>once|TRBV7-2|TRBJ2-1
CASSSRQGAYNEQFF
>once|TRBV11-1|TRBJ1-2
CASSLNRGNYGYTF
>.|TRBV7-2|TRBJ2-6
CASSPGSPGANVLTF
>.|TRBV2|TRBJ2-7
CASRPTGPYEQYF
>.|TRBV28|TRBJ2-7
CASGTYSYEQYF
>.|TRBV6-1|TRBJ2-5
CASRKQEQETQYF
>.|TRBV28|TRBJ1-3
CASSFYGNTIYF
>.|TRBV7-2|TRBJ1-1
CASSGQENTEAFF
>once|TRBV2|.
CASSALYEQYF
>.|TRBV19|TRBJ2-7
CASSRTSDDYEQYF
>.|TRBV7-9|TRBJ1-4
CASSPGQQSEKLFF
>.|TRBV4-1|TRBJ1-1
CASSRPRRLNTEAFF
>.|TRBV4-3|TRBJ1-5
CASSQETDSNQPQHF
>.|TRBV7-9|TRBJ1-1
CASVRQGENTEAFF
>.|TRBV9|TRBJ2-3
CASSLELGGGTDTQYF
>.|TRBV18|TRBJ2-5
CASSPRDSQETQYF
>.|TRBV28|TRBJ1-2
CASRTGTSRGYTF
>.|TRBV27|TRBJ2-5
CASRPRSGSQETQYF
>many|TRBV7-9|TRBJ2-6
CASRTGASFSGANVLTF
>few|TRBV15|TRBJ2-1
CATTPTGSSYNEQFF
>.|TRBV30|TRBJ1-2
CAWRRQGDYGYTF
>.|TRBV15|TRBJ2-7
CATSRGQGSYEQYF
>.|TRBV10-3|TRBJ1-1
CAISESPGLGTEAFF
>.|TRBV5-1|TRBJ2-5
CASSLAEWRVGGKTQYF
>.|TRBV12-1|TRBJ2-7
CASSFPSGSGEQYF
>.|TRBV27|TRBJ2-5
CASSLGWQGETQYF
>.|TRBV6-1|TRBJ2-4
CASSAINRGLAKNIQYF
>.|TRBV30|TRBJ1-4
CAWSVRDRGVPTANEKLFF
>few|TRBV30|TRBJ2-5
CAWSETPPGREEETQYF
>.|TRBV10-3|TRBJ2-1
CAISEPYRGQALNEQFF
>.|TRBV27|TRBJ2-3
CASSSWTSGSTDTQYF
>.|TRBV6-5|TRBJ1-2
CASSSHSRGYTF
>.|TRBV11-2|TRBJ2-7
CASSLGTAGAYEQYF
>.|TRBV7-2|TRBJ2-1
CASSSPGGDSYNEQFF
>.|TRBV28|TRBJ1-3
CASSIGTIPGNTIYF
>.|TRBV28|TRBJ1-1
CATRDTEAFF
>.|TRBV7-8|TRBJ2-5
CASSREVSQYF
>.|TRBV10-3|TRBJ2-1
CAISGAGGLDNEQFF
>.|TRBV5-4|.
CASRRPGTGDEQYF
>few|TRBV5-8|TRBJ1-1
CASSSGGVGAFF
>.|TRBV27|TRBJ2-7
CASSRAGGALYEQYF
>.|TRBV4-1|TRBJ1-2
CASSQLTGPYGYTF
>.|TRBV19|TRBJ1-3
CASSIKRAGNTIYF
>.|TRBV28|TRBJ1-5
CASLDPGDWQPQHF
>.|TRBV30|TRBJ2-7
CAWGDSAYEQYF
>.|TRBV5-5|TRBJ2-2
CASSFILAGTTGELFF
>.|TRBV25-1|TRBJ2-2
CASSESGRDTGELFF
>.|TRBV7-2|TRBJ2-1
CASSLDPGDNEQFF
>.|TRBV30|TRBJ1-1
CAWSGGRRGHTEAFF